These 32 T cell receptor beta chains came from one sample sequenced in a study of cytomegalovirus exposure and HLA in healthy donors. Vbeta (60) and Jbeta (13) primers were used in the PCR. Repertoires were generated with immunoSEQ multiplex PCR, while TCRdb's copy carries only in-frame clones and drops some. The repertoire includes about 140,000 clones, 65% to 90% of them detected once, and over 1% sits in the top ten. Source material: PBMCs. The receptor source for this set is a female donor in good health and CMV-seronegative.

The chain joins TRBV15 to TRBJ1-1, with D perhaps TRBD1 (6 bases). Germline V gene sequence: CDR1 LNHNV, CDR2 YYDKDF (reference sequence). Trimming removed 2 bases from V and 4 bases from J, with 11 bases in between. The CDR3 runs 14 residues. CDR3 coding DNA: TGTGCCACCAGCAGATCGAGGGGGTCCACTGAAGCTTTCTTT. Encoded protein: CATSRSRGSTEAFF.

The chain combines TRBV6-4 with TRBJ2-2, with D tentatively TRBD2 (6 bases). CDR1 is MRHNA, CDR2 SNTAGT, per germline. The CDR3 is made up of 16 amino acids. The germline V and J ends were trimmed by 2 bases and 0 bases, with 10 bases remaining between them. The CDR3 is CASSDGAGTNTGELFF. As DNA, the CDR3 is TGTGCCAGCAGTGACGGGGCGGGAACGAACACCGGGGAGCTGTTTTTT.

The V gene is TRBV27, the J gene TRBJ2-1; 11 bases fit TRBD2. The CDR3 runs 13 residues. Germline values: CDR1 MNHEY, CDR2 SMNVEV (reference sequence). The J segment lost 10 bases and the V segment lost 9 bases, leaving 8 bases of the junction unmatched. CDR3 in DNA: TGTGCCAGTACTAGCGGGAGTTTAGACGAGCAGTTCTTC. Translation gives CASTSGSLDEQFF.

V and J are TRBV21-1 and TRBJ2-7; TRBD2 is taken as the D call from the table, unchecked against the DNA. TRBV21-1 is annotated as a pseudogene. CDR3 length: 15 residues. For the CDR3, the DNA is TGTGCCAGCAGCAAAGCGAGCGGGGGATCCTACGAGCAGTACTTC. Protein: CASSKASGGSYEQYF.

This rearrangement joins TRBV2 to TRBJ2-3, with D maybe TRBD2 (5 bases). CDR3 length equals 15 residues. The germline V gene encodes CDR1 SNHLY and CDR2 FYNNEI. Deletions cut 5 bases from V and 5 bases from J, with 17 bases between. CDR3 residues: CASSFGPTREDTQYF. The CDR3 DNA is TGTGCCAGCAGTTTTGGACCCACTCGGGAAGATACGCAGTATTTT. Complete variable domain (other parts from reference TRBV2 and TRBJ2-3): EPEVTQTPSHQVTQMGQEVILRCVPISNHLYFYWYRQILGQKVEFLVSFYNNEISEKSEIFDDQFSVERPDGSNFTLKIRSTKLEDSAMYFCASSFGPTREDTQYFGPGTRLTVL.

This rearrangement joins TRBV5-1 to TRBJ2-5; 9 nucleotides line up with TRBD2. Germline V gene sequence: CDR1 SGHRS, CDR2 YFSETQ. The CDR3 spans 15 residues. The trim removed 4 bases at V and 5 bases at J, leaving 9 bases unmatched. The CDR3 is CASSPGAGGYETQYF. For the CDR3, the DNA is TGCGCCAGCAGCCCCGGAGCGGGAGGTTATGAGACCCAGTACTTC.

The V and J genes are TRBV28 and TRBJ2-7; 7 bases fit TRBD1. CDR1 is MDHEN, CDR2 SYDVKM, per germline. V trimming: 5 bases; J trimming: 4 bases; junction bases outside the gene matches: 5. The CDR3 has 13 residues. The CDR3 protein is CASSPLQGYEQYF. CDR3 sequence (DNA): TGTGCCAGCAGTCCCTTACAGGGGTACGAGCAGTACTTC.

The sample holds a few counts of this clone. Written as DNA, the CDR3 is TGTGCCAGCAGGGGGACAGGGCGTCTCGGGCAGCCCCAGCATTTT. Translation gives CASRGTGRLGQPQHF. The chain couples TRBV27 to TRBJ1-5; 9 nucleotides match TRBD1. The CDR3 totals 15 residues. Germline CDR1 is MNHEY and CDR2 is SMNVEV (reference sequence). Trimming removed 6 bases from V and 7 bases from J; junction bases left unmatched: 10.

The chain links TRBV4-1 to TRBJ2-7; D possibly corresponds to TRBD1 (6 bases). The CDR3 extends over 14 amino acids. Germline-derived CDR1 and CDR2 are MGHRA and YSYEKL. V lost 1 base and J lost 3, with 10 bases in between. In DNA form, the CDR3 reads TGCGCCAGCAGCCAAGCTCAGGGGCTCTACGAGCAGTACTTC. It codes for CASSQAQGLYEQYF.

The V gene is TRBV19, the J gene TRBJ2-5; a weak D match, TRBD1 (6 bases). Trimming left V 3 bases short and J 3 bases short, with 11 bases between. This CDR3 spans 14 amino acids. CDR1 LNHDA and CDR2 SQIVND come from the germline V gene (reference sequence). For the CDR3, the DNA is TGTGCCAGTAGTATCGCTCGGACAGAAGAGACCCAGTACTTC. The encoded protein is CASSIARTEETQYF.

The rearrangement links TRBV19 to TRBJ2-1; maybe TRBD2 (6 bases). The germline CDR1 and CDR2 sequences are LNHDA and SQIVND (reference sequence). The CDR3 is 12 amino acids. V gave up 9 bases and J gave up 7 bases, with 13 bases separating them. The CDR3 reads CASGLPLNEQFF. CDR3 DNA: TGTGCCAGCGGACTACCGCTGAATGAGCAGTTCTTC.

This chain joins TRBV5-1 and TRBJ1-1; TRBD1 agrees at 9 bases. This CDR3 spans 13 amino acids. Germline loops: CDR1 SGHRS, CDR2 YFSETQ. With 5 bases clipped from V and 4 bases from J, the junction kept 3 bases outside the gene matches. The CDR3 protein is CASRSTGGTEAFF. The DNA of the CDR3 is TGCGCCAGCAGATCGACAGGGGGCACTGAAGCTTTCTTT. The full variable domain, its missing parts supplied by reference TRBV5-1 and TRBJ1-1, is KAGVTQTPRYLIKTRGQQVTLSCSPISGHRSVSWYQQTPGQGLQFLFEYFSETQRNKGNFPGRFSGRQFSNSRSEMNVSTLELGDSALYLCASRSTGGTEAFFGQGTRLTVV.

V and J are TRBV4-1 and TRBJ1-5; tentative D call: TRBD1 (5 bases). V lost 2 bases, J lost 0 bases, and 8 bases lay in between. From germline, CDR1 is MGHRA and CDR2 YSYEKL. CDR3 length equals 15 residues. In nucleotides, the CDR3 is TGCGCCAGCAGCCAATTTGACAGTAGCAATCAGCCCCAGCATTTT. This gives the protein CASSQFDSSNQPQHF.

This clone was seen a few times. The V call is TRBV4-1, the J call TRBJ1-5; 7 bases fit TRBD1. CDR3 length: 14 amino acids. Looked up from germline, CDR1 is MGHRA and CDR2 is YSYEKL. V shed 3 bases, J shed 5 bases, and the junction held 4 bases outside the gene matches. CDR3 bases: TGCGCCAGCAGCCAGGCAGGGGGTGATCAGCCCCAGCATTTT. It translates to CASSQAGGDQPQHF.

The chain employs TRBV29-1 and TRBJ2-1; 13 positions match TRBD2. V gave up 4 bases and J gave up 9 bases; unmatched junction bases: 9. The CDR3 runs to 15 residues. Per the germline V gene, CDR1 is SQVTM and CDR2 is ANQGSEA. The DNA for the CDR3 is TGCAGCGTTGTAAAGGGACTAGCGGGAAGGGGTGAGCAGTTCTTC. This gives the protein CSVVKGLAGRGEQFF.

The rearrangement uses TRBV28 and TRBJ1-1; 9 positions match TRBD1. The V and J ends lost 5 bases and 4 bases, in that order; junction bases with no gene match: 2. There are 13 residues in the CDR3. The germline CDR1 and CDR2 sequences are MDHEN and SYDVKM. The CDR3 region is CASSVTGGTEAFF. The DNA for the CDR3 is TGTGCCAGCAGTGTGACAGGGGGCACTGAAGCTTTCTTT.

This chain connects TRBV27 to TRBJ1-4, with D possibly matching TRBD1 (6 bases). From germline, CDR1 is MNHEY and CDR2 SMNVEV (reference sequence). This CDR3 is 16 amino acids long. V was trimmed by 3 bases and J by 6 bases, leaving 17 bases between them. As DNA, the CDR3 is TGTGCCAGCAGTTTCAGCAGGGGTCGGGTGGATGAAAAACTGTTTTTT. This sequence encodes CASSFSRGRVDEKLFF.

This chain joins TRBV2 and TRBJ2-2, with D maybe TRBD2 (5 bases). This CDR3 region has 13 residues. Per the germline V gene, CDR1 is SNHLY and CDR2 is FYNNEI. V lost 3 bases and J 5 bases, leaving 7 bases between the germline ends. This CDR3 reads CASSEWETGELFF. CDR3 DNA: TGTGCCAGCAGTGAGTGGGAGACCGGGGAGCTGTTTTTT.

The chain joins TRBV2 to TRBJ2-1, with D maybe TRBD2 (5 bases). In germline, CDR1 is SNHLY, CDR2 FYNNEI. This CDR3 is 13 amino acids long. The V end was cut by 7 bases, the J end by 0 bases, with 7 bases between. The CDR3 DNA sequence: TGTGCCAGCATTCGGGACTCCTACAATGAGCAGTTCTTC. Translated, it gives CASIRDSYNEQFF.

The rearrangement joins TRBV5-1 to TRBJ2-3, with D possibly TRBD2 on 5 matching bases. Trimming shortened V by 0 bases and J by 2 bases, and 10 bases separated the two germline ends. This CDR3 has 15 amino acids. Per germline, CDR1 SGHRS and CDR2 YFSETQ. CDR3 region: CASSLGGFDTDTQYF. The CDR3 DNA is TGCGCCAGCAGCTTGGGAGGGTTCGACACAGATACGCAGTATTTT. Combining the CDR3 with reference TRBV5-1 and TRBJ2-3 gives the whole variable domain KAGVTQTPRYLIKTRGQQVTLSCSPISGHRSVSWYQQTPGQGLQFLFEYFSETQRNKGNFPGRFSGRQFSNSRSEMNVSTLELGDSALYLCASSLGGFDTDTQYFGPGTRLTVL.

The chain joins TRBV4-1 to TRBJ2-7; the D is unclear. V lost 0 bases and J 3 bases, leaving 12 bases between the germline ends. CDR1 MGHRA and CDR2 YSYEKL come from the germline V gene. The CDR3 consists of 15 residues. The CDR3 nucleotides are TGCGCCAGCAGCCAAGAGTCGGGTACCTTCTACGAGCAGTACTTC. It translates to CASSQESGTFYEQYF.

This chain uses TRBV30 with TRBJ1-4; D is unclear. The V gene lost 0 bases and the J gene lost 4 bases, with 18 bases spanning the gap. The CDR3 covers 17 residues. Per the germline V gene, CDR1 is GTSNPN and CDR2 is SVGIG (reference sequence). CDR3: CAWSVLTSGRYNEKLFF. CDR3 bases: TGTGCCTGGAGTGTACTGACCTCGGGGAGATATAATGAAAAACTGTTTTTT.

The chain couples TRBV11-2 to TRBJ2-1, with 10 bases matching TRBD2. The CDR3 spans 16 residues. Germline trimming cut 5 bases from V and 7 bases from J; bases unmatched to any gene: 11. Germline CDR1 is SGHAT and CDR2 is FQNNGV. The CDR3 protein is CASSPRGATSGNEQFF. The CDR3 DNA reads TGTGCCAGCAGCCCGCGGGGTGCGACTAGCGGGAATGAGCAGTTCTTC.

This clone was counted between two and nine times. The chain uses TRBV4-1 and TRBJ1-4; 8 nucleotides match TRBD1. The V and J ends lost 4 bases and 8 bases, in that order; junction bases with no gene match: 6. The CDR3 has 14 amino acids. Germline V gene data show CDR1 as MGHRA and CDR2 as YSYEKL. The CDR3 reads CASSPQGVEEKLFF. As DNA, the CDR3 is TGCGCCAGCAGCCCACAGGGGGTGGAAGAAAAACTGTTTTTT.

This clone was seen once. The chain joins TRBV5-4 to TRBJ2-7; the match to TRBD1 covers 8 bases. There are 16 residues in the CDR3. J lost 0 bases, V lost 4 bases, and 9 bases had no gene match. Germline values: CDR1 SGHNT, CDR2 YYREEE (reference sequence). The CDR3 DNA sequence: TGTGCCAGCAGCCCAGGACAGGGAAAAAGCTCCTACGAGCAGTACTTC. Its protein is CASSPGQGKSSYEQYF.

The chain recombines TRBV5-1 with TRBJ2-5; 7 bases are shared with TRBD2. Trimming took 3 bases from V and 7 from J; bases not matched to a gene: 9. CDR1 is SGHRS and CDR2 is YFSETQ in the germline V gene. The CDR3 runs to 14 residues. The CDR3 nucleotides read TGCGCCAGCAGCTCGGGCCCCGGGGAGGGGACCCAGTACTTC. As protein: CASSSGPGEGTQYF.

The rearrangement uses TRBV12-1 and TRBJ2-5; the table's D call TRBD1 went unverified against the DNA. TRBV12-1 is a documented pseudogene. The CDR3 totals 17 residues. CDR3 region: CASRTTGQGPFQETQYF. DNA of the CDR3: TGTGCCAGCAGAACTACGGGACAGGGGCCCTTCCAAGAGACCCAGTACTTC.

The V call is TRBV18, the J call TRBJ2-7, with no clear D. Between the trimmed V and J ends, which lost 3 bases and 0 bases, there was a span of 6 bases. The CDR3 length is 13 residues. CDR1 is KGHSH, CDR2 LQKENI, per germline. This chain's CDR3 is CASSPKSSYEQYF. CDR3 in DNA: TGTGCCAGCTCACCGAAGAGCTCCTACGAGCAGTACTTC.

This clone has just a few counts. CDR3 sequence (DNA): TGTGCCAGCAGCCCCGGACAGGGGGCGGAAACGCATGGCTACACCTTC. Translation: CASSPGQGAETHGYTF. The chain couples TRBV7-9 to TRBJ1-2, with TRBD1 identical over 11 bases. The CDR3 is 16 residues long. V trimming: 5 bases; J trimming: 6 bases; junction bases outside the gene matches: 11. From germline, CDR1 is SEHNR and CDR2 FQNEAQ (reference sequence).

The J gene is TRBJ2-5, the V gene TRBV9, with a weak D call TRBD1 (6 bases). Germline CDR1 SGDLS, CDR2 YYNGEE. The germline V and J ends were trimmed by 4 bases and 6 bases, with 16 bases remaining between them. The CDR3 loop spans 14 amino acids. The CDR3: CASSSAGVMQTQYF. For the CDR3, the DNA is TGTGCCAGCAGCTCCGCAGGGGTAATGCAGACCCAGTACTTC.

The chain couples TRBV28 to TRBJ2-7, with 7 bases identical to TRBD1. Germline loops: CDR1 MDHEN, CDR2 SYDVKM. The length of the CDR3 is 12 residues. J was trimmed by 3 bases and V by 6 bases; bases with no gene match: 2. The CDR3 loop reads CASSWDSYEQYF. The DNA of the CDR3 is TGTGCCAGCAGCTGGGACAGCTACGAGCAGTACTTC.

The chain is built from TRBV21-1 and TRBJ1-1; the table gives TRBD1 as D, unverified against the DNA. TRBV21-1 is a pseudogene. The CDR3 is 13 residues long. This chain's CDR3 is CASPRDRHTEAFF. CDR3 bases: TGTGCCAGCCCTCGGGACAGGCACACTGAAGCTTTCTTT.